Below are 25 T cell receptor beta chains sequenced from a single sample in a study of T cells after somatic rescue of genetic block. TCRdb keeps only in-frame clones here, not all; method: immunoSEQ multiplex PCR. Of around 52,000 clones listed, approximately 96% are singletons. Material: peripheral blood mononuclear cells (PBMCs). These receptors all come from a child younger than two.

Worth noting for this clone: Other DNA sequences from this sample encode an identical CDR3 as well. V is TRBV7-6 and J is TRBJ1-3; D is unresolved. Germline CDR1 SGHVS, CDR2 FNYEAQ. This CDR3 has 14 residues. Trimming shortened V by 0 bases and J by 1 base, and 4 bases separated the two germline ends. CDR3 DNA: TGTGCCAGCAGCTTAGCAGGTTCTGGAAACACCATATATTTT. Protein product: CASSLAGSGNTIYF.

The V call is TRBV19, the J call TRBJ1-5, with D unresolved. V was trimmed by 1 base and J by 3 bases, leaving 10 bases between them. The CDR3 loop spans 15 amino acids. From germline, CDR1 is LNHDA and CDR2 SQIVND (reference sequence). The DNA of the CDR3 is TGTGCCAGTAGTATAGTATCGGGTTACAATCAGCCCCAGCATTTT. Its translation: CASSIVSGYNQPQHF.

The chain links TRBV6-5 to TRBJ2-1; a possible D gene is TRBD1 (5 bases). Trimming removed 2 bases from V and 3 bases from J, with 5 bases in between. This CDR3 region has 13 residues. CDR1 is MNHEY, CDR2 SVGAGI, per germline. CDR3 sequence reads: CASSYGHYNEQFF. The CDR3 bases are TGTGCCAGCAGTTACGGACACTACAATGAGCAGTTCTTC.

This chain uses TRBV7-2 with TRBJ1-4; a possible D gene is TRBD1 (5 bases). The V gene lost 4 bases and the J gene lost 7 bases, with 10 bases spanning the gap. The CDR3 runs 13 residues. Germline CDR1 SGHTA, CDR2 FQGNSA. CDR3 in amino acids: CASSSGGGEKLFF. In DNA form, the CDR3 reads TGTGCCAGCAGCTCCGGGGGGGGTGAAAAACTGTTTTTT.

The genes are TRBV7-8 and TRBJ2-1; 8 bases map to TRBD2. Germline loops: CDR1 SGHVS, CDR2 FQNEAQ. The V gene end was trimmed by 6 bases and the J gene end by 7 bases; junction bases not matched to a gene: 8. The CDR3 covers 14 residues. The CDR3 region has the DNA TGTGCCAGCAGTCGCCGGGGGGGAGGGAATGAGCAGTTCTTC. It encodes CASSRRGGGNEQFF.

The rearrangement links TRBV28 to TRBJ1-2; D gene unclear. CDR1 and CDR2 from the germline V gene are MDHEN and SYDVKM. Trimming pared 8 bases from V and 4 bases from J, leaving 17 bases between. The CDR3 runs to 14 residues. DNA for the CDR3: TGTGCCAGCGAGGGAGCCCCCCGTGTCTATGGCTACACCTTC. It encodes CASEGAPRVYGYTF.

This rearrangement joins TRBV5-1 to TRBJ2-1; D ambiguous. CDR3 length: 15 amino acids. Per germline, CDR1 SGHRS and CDR2 YFSETQ. Deletions cut 1 base from V and 0 bases from J, with 8 bases between. The CDR3 region is CASSLYTSSYNEQFF. CDR3 DNA: TGCGCCAGCAGCTTGTATACGAGCTCCTACAATGAGCAGTTCTTC.

The chain couples TRBV19 to TRBJ1-1; tentatively, D is TRBD1 (5 bases). The CDR3 is made up of 13 amino acids. In germline, CDR1 is LNHDA, CDR2 SQIVND (reference sequence). Trimming left V 6 bases short and J 2 bases short, with 10 bases between. CDR3 in DNA: TGTGCCAGTAGCCCAGGGAAAAACACTGAAGCTTTCTTT. Its protein product is CASSPGKNTEAFF.

V usage is TRBV7-2 and J usage is TRBJ2-7; 9 bases line up with TRBD1. Germline lookup yields CDR1 SGHTA and CDR2 FQGNSA. This CDR3 spans 15 amino acids. J gave up 3 bases and V 5 bases, and 8 bases lay outside the gene matches. The CDR3 region is CASSPRTGALYEQYF. In DNA, the CDR3 is TGTGCCAGCAGCCCCCGGACAGGGGCCCTCTACGAGCAGTACTTC.

The J gene is TRBJ2-7, the V gene TRBV5-1; no clear D gene. Germline assignment: CDR1 SGHRS and CDR2 YFSETQ. Deletions cut 3 bases from V and 7 bases from J, with 11 bases between. The CDR3 has 12 residues. DNA of the CDR3: TGCGCCAGCAGCTCTGGAAGTCAGGAGCAGTACTTC. Protein: CASSSGSQEQYF. The complete variable domain, with remaining parts taken from reference TRBV5-1 and TRBJ2-7, reads KAGVTQTPRYLIKTRGQQVTLSCSPISGHRSVSWYQQTPGQGLQFLFEYFSETQRNKGNFPGRFSGRQFSNSRSEMNVSTLELGDSALYLCASSSGSQEQYFGPGTRLTVT.

The chain carries TRBV19 and TRBJ2-7; D is perhaps TRBD2 (5 bases). CDR1 and CDR2 from the germline V gene are LNHDA and SQIVND (reference sequence). The CDR3 consists of 13 residues. Trimming cost V 4 bases and J 3 bases, with 10 bases left between them. In DNA form, the CDR3 reads TGTGCCAGTAGTAGCCCCCGGGACTACGAGCAGTACTTC. Protein: CASSSPRDYEQYF.

The chain is built from TRBV6-5 and TRBJ2-1; 10 bases map to TRBD2. The CDR3 runs to 14 residues. CDR1 and CDR2 from the germline V gene are MNHEY and SVGAGI. The V segment lost 5 bases and the J segment 4 bases; nucleotides outside the gene matches: 2. CDR3 protein: CASSRTSGYNEQFF. As DNA, the CDR3 is TGTGCCAGCAGTCGGACTAGCGGATACAATGAGCAGTTCTTC.

The V call is TRBV4-2, the J call TRBJ2-1; 8 nucleotides match TRBD2. This CDR3 has 17 amino acids. V was pared by 2 bases and J by 9 bases, with 15 bases of the junction left unmatched. Germline V lookup: CDR1 LGHNA, CDR2 YNFKEQ. CDR3 DNA: TGTGCCAGCAGCCAAAATCCCCTTGGGGGCGGGGGGCGTGAGCAGTTCTTC. Translating it yields CASSQNPLGGGGREQFF.

The chain combines TRBV10-3 with TRBJ2-3; 7 bases map to TRBD2. Germline V gives CDR1 ENHRY, CDR2 SYGVKD. J was trimmed by 0 bases and V by 9 bases; bases with no gene match: 0. This CDR3 region has 12 residues. The CDR3 reads CAIAGSTDTQYF. For the CDR3, the DNA is TGTGCCATAGCGGGAAGCACAGATACGCAGTATTTT.

The chain combines TRBV30 with TRBJ2-7, with D possibly matching TRBD2 (6 bases). Trimming left V 4 bases short and J 2 bases short, with 6 bases between. The germline V gene encodes CDR1 GTSNPN and CDR2 SVGIG (reference sequence). This CDR3 has 11 residues. The CDR3 region is CAWTSAYEQYF. As DNA, the CDR3 is TGTGCCTGGACTAGCGCCTACGAGCAGTACTTC. Full variable domain (missing parts from reference TRBV30 and TRBJ2-7): SQTIHQWPATLVQPVGSPLSLECTVEGTSNPNLYWYRQAAGRGLQLLFYSVGIGQISSEVPQNLSASRPQDRQFILSSKKLLLSDSGFYLCAWTSAYEQYFGPGTRLTVT.

V gene TRBV5-4 combines with J gene TRBJ2-7; D is undetermined. The CDR3 is 13 amino acids. Per the germline V gene, CDR1 is SGHNT and CDR2 is YYREEE (reference sequence). The V end was cut by 4 bases, the J end by 3 bases, with 11 bases between. CDR3 coding DNA: TGTGCCAGCAGCGCACGGCCTTTCTACGAGCAGTACTTC. This translates into CASSARPFYEQYF.

The chain recombines TRBV25-1 with TRBJ1-2; a possible D gene is TRBD1 (5 bases). The CDR3 extends over 12 amino acids. Deletions cut 5 bases from V and 8 bases from J, with 12 bases between. The germline V gene has CDR1 MGHDK and CDR2 SYGVNS. The CDR3 coding sequence is TGTGCCAGCAGTTCCGGGGGAAGGGGCTACACCTTC. This gives the protein CASSSGGRGYTF.

The genes are TRBV28 and TRBJ2-5, with 8 bases aligning to TRBD2. Germline lookup yields CDR1 MDHEN and CDR2 SYDVKM. CDR3 length equals 16 residues. The trim removed 3 bases at V and 5 bases at J, leaving 11 bases unmatched. The DNA of the CDR3 is TGTGCCAGCAGTTTGGGACGGGAGGGCCCTGGGGAGACCCAGTACTTC. It specifies CASSLGREGPGETQYF.

This chain connects TRBV7-8 to TRBJ2-1; TRBD2 agrees at 8 bases. The V gene end was trimmed by 4 bases and the J gene end by 10 bases; junction bases not matched to a gene: 9. The CDR3 extends over 14 amino acids. CDR1 and CDR2 (germline): SGHVS, FQNEAQ. The CDR3 coding sequence is TGTGCCAGCAGCTGGCCGGGACTAGTTTCCGAGCAGTTCTTC. Translation gives CASSWPGLVSEQFF. Full variable domain (rest looked up from reference TRBV7-8 and TRBJ2-1): GAGVSQSPRYKVAKRGQDVALRCDPISGHVSLFWYQQALGQGPEFLTYFQNEAQLDKSGLPSDRFFAERPEGSVSTLKIQRTQQEDSAVYLCASSWPGLVSEQFFGPGTRLTVL.

The genes are TRBV6-1 and TRBJ1-3; D remains unclear. V gave up 1 base and J gave up 4 bases, with 14 bases separating them. Germline CDR1 is MNHNS and CDR2 is SASEGT. CDR3 length: 16 amino acids. In DNA form, the CDR3 reads TGTGCCAGCAGTGAAGGATACACCTTAAGCGGAAACACCATATATTTT. Translated: CASSEGYTLSGNTIYF.

The J gene is TRBJ1-1, the V gene TRBV28; 8 bases are shared with TRBD1. Germline values: CDR1 MDHEN, CDR2 SYDVKM. V shed 2 bases and J 1 base; nucleotides not matched to a gene: 0. There are 14 residues in the CDR3. The CDR3 DNA sequence: TGTGCCAGCAGTTTAGGACAGGGGAACACTGAAGCTTTCTTT. It yields the protein CASSLGQGNTEAFF.

This chain connects TRBV30 to TRBJ1-6; TRBD1 aligns across 12 bases. CDR1 is GTSNPN and CDR2 is SVGIG in the germline V gene (reference sequence). The V and J ends lost 5 bases and 10 bases, in that order; junction bases with no gene match: 6. The CDR3 extends over 14 amino acids. CDR3 nucleotide sequence: TGTGCCTGGGGGGACAGGGGGCTTCGATCACCCCTCCACTTT. Translating it yields CAWGDRGLRSPLHF. The variable domain in full, completed from reference TRBV30 and TRBJ1-6, reads SQTIHQWPATLVQPVGSPLSLECTVEGTSNPNLYWYRQAAGRGLQLLFYSVGIGQISSEVPQNLSASRPQDRQFILSSKKLLLSDSGFYLCAWGDRGLRSPLHFGNGTRLTVT.

With regard to this clone: One end of the junction does not line up with germline, which may come from a read error. This chain links TRBV7-7 with TRBJ2-7; 7 bases align to TRBD1. The length of the CDR3 is 13 residues. CDR1 is SSHAT, CDR2 FNYEAQ, per germline (reference sequence). The CDR3, as DNA: TGTGCTAGCAGCTCTACAGGGGCGGGCGAGCAGTACTTC. As protein: CASSSTGAGEQYF.

The chain is built from TRBV28 and TRBJ2-1; D is possibly TRBD2 (6 bases). Per the germline V gene, CDR1 is MDHEN and CDR2 is SYDVKM. Trimming pared 3 bases from V and 5 bases from J, leaving 11 bases between. The CDR3 has 14 residues. This CDR3 reads CASSLGGTNNEQFF. The CDR3 DNA reads as TGTGCCAGCAGTTTGGGCGGGACCAACAATGAGCAGTTCTTC.

This chain links TRBV12-1 with TRBJ1-1; the table's D call, TRBD1, was not checked against the DNA. TRBV12-1 counts as a pseudogene. The CDR3 totals 15 residues. This CDR3 is CASSFRQGLNTEAFF. The CDR3 nucleotides are TGTGCCAGCAGCTTTCGACAGGGATTGAACACTGAAGCTTTCTTT.